Listed below are T cell receptor beta chains from one sample, sequenced in a study of cytomegalovirus exposure and HLA in healthy donors. TCRdb's table, derived via immunoSEQ multiplex PCR, lists solely in-frame clones and lacks some. The sample shows around 150,000 clones, roughly 73% of them seen only once. Sequencing was performed on PBMCs. The source is a male donor in good health and CMV-seronegative. Both conserved end residues are part of each CDR3. The D gene is left open where the match is weak. Some rows have no size entry. The others give once, few or many, or a class for an expanded clone.

>TRBJ1-5|TRBV6-6|NA|NA
TGTGCCAGCAGTCGTACGGGGGGGAATCAGCCCCAGCATTTT
CASSRTGGNQPQHF
>TRBJ1-1|TRBV10-3|once|NA
TGTGCCATCAGTGAGTCCGGGGGGCTGGGAGGGATGACTACTGAAGCTTTCTTT
CAISESGGLGGMTTEAFF
>TRBJ1-2|TRBV9|NA|NA
TGTGCCAGCAGCGTAGGAGGATATGGCTACACCTTC
CASSVGGYGYTF
>TRBJ2-3|TRBV5-1|NA|NA
TGCGCCAGCAGATCGCGGGGCTCCACAGATACGCAGTATTTT
CASRSRGSTDTQYF
>TRBJ1-4|TRBV27|NA|TRBD1
TGTGCCAGCACCGGACAGGGAACTAATGAAAAACTGTTTTTT
CASTGQGTNEKLFF
>TRBJ1-1|TRBV29-1|NA|NA
TGCAGCGTCAACAGGGACATGAACACTGAAGCTTTCTTT
CSVNRDMNTEAFF
>TRBJ2-2|TRBV27|NA|NA
TGTGCCAGCGGGAGGACTAGGGGGACCGGGGAGCTGTTTTTT
CASGRTRGTGELFF
>TRBJ2-1|TRBV5-1|NA|TRBD2
TGCGCCAGCAGCTCGGATAGCGGGGGAAACAATGAGCAGTTCTTC
CASSSDSGGNNEQFF
>TRBJ2-1|TRBV2|NA|TRBD2
TGTGCCAGCAGTGAGATGGGACTAGGGGGAGGGGAGCAGTTCTTC
CASSEMGLGGGEQFF
>TRBJ1-2|TRBV29-1|NA|NA
TGCAGCGTGCCGCGGGCCGATGGCTACACCTTC
CSVPRADGYTF
>TRBJ1-2|TRBV7-9|NA|NA
TGTGCCAGCAGCTTAGGGGGCCTGCTATATGGCTACACCTTC
CASSLGGLLYGYTF
>TRBJ2-7|TRBV27|NA|NA
TGTGCCAGCAGTCAAACCAGGGCCTACGAGCAGTACTTC
CASSQTRAYEQYF
>TRBJ1-1|TRBV9|NA|NA
TGTGCCAGCAGCGTAGTACAGGGCATGAACACTGAAGCTTTCTTT
CASSVVQGMNTEAFF
>TRBJ1-2|TRBV29-1|NA|NA
TGCAGCGCGTTCTCAGCGGTCCAGGGGACAAACTATGGCTACACCTTC
CSAFSAVQGTNYGYTF
>TRBJ2-3|TRBV5-4|NA|TRBD2
TGTGCCAGCAGCTCTGGACTAGCGGGGGGACTTAGCACAGATACGCAGTATTTT
CASSSGLAGGLSTDTQYF
>TRBJ1-2|TRBV5-1|once|NA
TGCGCCAGCAGCTTGGCAGGCAGGCCACTGGAAGGCTACACCTTC
CASSLAGRPLEGYTF
>TRBJ1-2|TRBV7-2|NA|TRBD1
TGTGCCAGCAGCTTAGAGGGACAGGGGACGGAGGGCTACACCTTC
CASSLEGQGTEGYTF
>TRBJ2-1|TRBV10-3|NA|NA
TGTGCCATCAGTGAGGGCAGCTCCTACAATGAGCAGTTCTTC
CAISEGSSYNEQFF
>TRBJ1-4|TRBV4-2|NA|NA
TGTGCCAGCAGCCAAGGATTAGGGGAACAGGGAATTGAAAAACTGTTTTTT
CASSQGLGEQGIEKLFF
>TRBJ2-2|TRBV19|NA|TRBD2
TGTGCCAGTAGTTCGGGACTAGCGGGGGGGACGAACACCGGGGAGCTGTTTTTT
CASSSGLAGGTNTGELFF
>TRBJ2-1|TRBV5-1|NA|NA
TGCGCCAGCAGCTTGGGGACTTTTAGCAATGAGCAGTTCTTC
CASSLGTFSNEQFF
>TRBJ1-2|TRBV19|NA|TRBD1
TGTGCCAGTAGTATTTCGCTGACAGGGAAGGATGGCTACACCTTC
CASSISLTGKDGYTF
>TRBJ1-1|TRBV5-1|NA|TRBD1
TGCGCCAGCAGCTTTACAGGGGCGGGTAACACTGAAGCTTTCTTT
CASSFTGAGNTEAFF
>TRBJ1-1|TRBV6-1|few|NA
TGTGCCAGCAGTGAGTGGGATCAGGGTTCGGCTTTCTTT
CASSEWDQGSAFF
>TRBJ2-1|TRBV5-1|NA|NA
TGCGCCAGCAGCTTGAACAGAAATGAGCAGTTCTTC
CASSLNRNEQFF
>TRBJ2-3|TRBV9|once|NA
TGTGCCAGCAGCGCCCGACAGCTCCTCACAGATACGCAGTATTTT
CASSARQLLTDTQYF
>TRBJ2-1|TRBV25-1|NA|TRBD2
TGTGCCAGCAGTGACCTAGACGGGGGGAACTACAATGAGCAGTTCTTC
CASSDLDGGNYNEQFF
>TRBJ2-1|TRBV9|NA|TRBD2
TGTGCCAGCAGCGTAGGGTCTAGCGGGGGGGCTTTTGAGCAGTTCTTC
CASSVGSSGGAFEQFF
>TRBJ2-3|TRBV27|NA|TRBD2
TGTGCCAGCAGTTTAGCCACTAGCGAGGGCACAGATACGCAGTATTTT
CASSLATSEGTDTQYF
>TRBJ2-3|TRBV11-3|NA|TRBD1
TGTGCCAGCAGCCCGGACAGGATAGCCTCCGGGATAAACACAGATACGCAGTATTTT
CASSPDRIASGINTDTQYF
>TRBJ1-5|TRBV30|NA|NA
TGTGCCTGGAGTGTTCAGGGCAATCAGCCCCAGCATTTT
CAWSVQGNQPQHF
>TRBJ1-1|TRBV13|NA|TRBD1
TGTGCCAGCAGCCTTGTACAGGGGCCCATCCCTGAAGCTTTCTTT
CASSLVQGPIPEAFF
>TRBJ1-5|TRBV18|NA|NA
TGTGCCACCGCGGGGGGAACGGCTCAGCCCCAGCATTTT
CATAGGTAQPQHF
>TRBJ2-7|TRBV10-3|NA|NA
TGTGCCATCAGCCGGGACGGGAGCTCCTACGGGCAGTACTTC
CAISRDGSSYGQYF
>TRBJ2-5|TRBV5-1|NA|TRBD2
TGCGCCAGCAGCTTGGTACTAGCGGGGGGCCAAGAGACCCAGTACTTC
CASSLVLAGGQETQYF
>TRBJ2-2|TRBV4-2|NA|TRBD2
TGTGCCAGCAGCCCTCGGGGGGGACTGGACACCGGGGAGCTGTTTTTT
CASSPRGGLDTGELFF
>TRBJ1-1|TRBV5-1|once|NA
TGCGCCAGCAGCTTGGGGTCGGGGAGCACTGAAGCTTTCTTT
CASSLGSGSTEAFF
>TRBJ2-5|TRBV7-9|once|TRBD2
TGTGCCAGCAGCTACCCTAGGCGACTAGCGGGGGCCCAAGAGACCCAGTACTTC
CASSYPRRLAGAQETQYF
>TRBJ1-1|TRBV5-4|NA|TRBD1
TGTGCCAGCAGCAGACCACAGGGGGCTGGGACTGAAGCTTTCTTT
CASSRPQGAGTEAFF
>TRBJ2-5|TRBV9|NA|TRBD2
TGTGCCAGCAGCGTCGGGGCTAGCGGAACACAAGAGACCCAGTACTTC
CASSVGASGTQETQYF
>TRBJ2-4|TRBV27|NA|TRBD1
TGTGCCAGCAGTTTCCGAGACAGGGATATAGGAACCAAAAACATTCAGTACTTC
CASSFRDRDIGTKNIQYF
>TRBJ1-4|TRBV11-3|NA|NA
TGTGCCAGCAGCCCGGGGGGGAGTGGCGCTGGTGAAAAACTGTTTTTT
CASSPGGSGAGEKLFF
>TRBJ1-6|TRBV6-5|NA|NA
TGTGCCAGCAGTTACCGAGGACAGTCGCGCACCCTCCACTTT
CASSYRGQSRTLHF
>TRBJ2-7|TRBV27|few|NA
TGTGCCAGCAGTGGGGGGAGCTCCTACGAGCAGTACTTC
CASSGGSSYEQYF
>TRBJ2-7|TRBV6-5|few|TRBD1
TGTGCCAGCAGTTACAGCGGGACAGGGGGCTCCGAGCAGTACTTC
CASSYSGTGGSEQYF
>TRBJ2-7|TRBV7-9|NA|NA
TGTTCCAGCAGCTTAGGAGTCTACGAGCAGTACTTC
CSSSLGVYEQYF
>TRBJ1-1|TRBV30|NA|NA
TGTGCCTGGAGCCTTCTGAGGGAGACTGAAGCTTTCTTT
CAWSLLRETEAFF
>TRBJ1-2|TRBV6-1|NA|TRBD1
TGTGCCAGCAGTGAAGACAGGGGGGGTGTCTACTATGGCTACACCTTC
CASSEDRGGVYYGYTF
>TRBJ2-1|TRBV4-1|NA|TRBD2
TGCGCCAGCAGCCAAGATGGGACTAGCTACAATGAGCAGTTCTTC
CASSQDGTSYNEQFF
>TRBJ2-5|TRBV10-3|NA|TRBD1
TGTGCCATCAGACCGGGACAGGGAGGAGAGACCCAGTACTTC
CAIRPGQGGETQYF
>TRBJ1-4|TRBV6-6|NA|NA
TGTGCCAGCAGTTTGGCGACAGTAGCCGAAAAACTGTTTTTT
CASSLATVAEKLFF
>TRBJ1-3|TRBV19|NA|TRBD1
TGTGCCAGTAGTGCCACAGGGGTTGGAAACACCATATATTTT
CASSATGVGNTIYF
>TRBJ1-2|TRBV6-5|NA|TRBD1
TGTGCCAGCAGTTACTCCGGGACAGGAGTAGACTATGGCTACACCTTC
CASSYSGTGVDYGYTF
>TRBJ1-5|TRBV5-8|few|TRBD1
TGTGCCAGCAGACCAGGGGGAAGGCCGAATCAGCCCCAGCATTTT
CASRPGGRPNQPQHF
>TRBJ2-3|TRBV6-4|NA|TRBD2
TGTGCCAGCAGTGAACGAGCGGGGCATACGCAGTATTTT
CASSERAGHTQYF
>TRBJ1-2|TRBV5-1|NA|TRBD1
TGCGCCAGCAGCTTGGCGACACAGGGGACCTATGGCTACACCTTC
CASSLATQGTYGYTF
>TRBJ1-5|TRBV21-1|NA|NA
TGTGCCAGCAGCAAACCCCCAGGGGGCCTGAATCAGCCCCAGCATTTT
CASSKPPGGLNQPQHF
>TRBJ2-1|TRBV9|NA|TRBD1
TGTGCCAGCAGCGCGGGGAACAGGGGGCGGTCCTACAATGAGCAGTTCTTC
CASSAGNRGRSYNEQFF
>TRBJ1-6|TRBV6-5|NA|NA
TGTGCCAGCAGACGCGCGAGCTCCTATAATTCACCCCTCCACTTT
CASRRASSYNSPLHF